This T cell receptor (beta chain) was sequenced in a study of identical twins. This clonotype showed up just a few times. Germline V gives CDR1 LGHDT, CDR2 YNNKEL (reference sequence). The CDR3 contains 17 residues. Trimming took 0 bases from V and 7 from J; bases not matched to a gene: 11. TCRdb itself ran the 5' RACE reads through MiXCR, one entry per CDR3 protein. The sample lists around 1.7 million distinct CDR3 sequences, less than 35% occurring once. The chain has TRBV3-1 and TRBJ2-3; 9 bases line up with TRBD2. The source of this sequence is a newborn girl in good health. The source material was cord blood. CDR3 amino acids: CASSQDSLAGRRNTQYF. The CDR3 bases are TGTGCCAGCAGCCAAGACAGCCTAGCGGGAAGACGGAATACGCAGTATTTT.